A single T cell receptor (beta chain) is shown here with its context. Its antigen is unknown. These data originate in a study of T cell responses to AZD1222 COVID-19 vaccine. General study results and limits: White British donors predominated, females outnumbered males, and clonal diversity was possibly underestimated. Repertoire sampling occurred only after the peak T cell response. Seropositive AZD1222 recipients at baseline numbered only 6 or 7. Close to half of all spike-specific TCRs reportedly target regions of the variants that are unmutated.

The V gene's germline CDR1 is SQVTM and CDR2 ANQGSEA. With 3 bases removed from V and 3 bases from J, the gap between germline ends came to 11 bases. The CDR3 spans 13 residues. The assay was immunoSEQ multiplex PCR, and TCRdb's table has in-frame clones only and misses some. The sample records about 86,000 clones, 88% being singletons. The chain joins TRBV29-1 to TRBJ1-2; TRBD1 is a possible D gene (5 bases). Sequences were derived from peripheral blood, sampled 28 days after the second AZD1222 dose. The TCR sequence derives from an adult who received the AZD1222 COVID-19 vaccine. The CDR3 DNA sequence: TGCAGCGTTGATCGGCAGGGTTACTATGGCTACACCTTC. Amino acids: CSVDRQGYYGYTF.